Each of the 27 T cell receptor beta chains below was sequenced from the same sample in a study of T-cell reconstitution after alpha-beta-depleted transplantation in children. Library preparation (for TCRbeta) was performed with unique molecular identifiers. TCRdb redid the calling of the PCR reads with MiXCR, one entry per CDR3 protein. The sample shows about a million distinct CDR3 sequences, around 30% of them seen only once. Sequences were derived from PBMCs, mostly from graft donor cells, sampled 360 days after TCRalphabeta/CD19-depleted stem cell transplant. The receptors were gathered from a boy less than two years old who had a stem cell transplant for SCID, so the T cells may come from the graft donor.

This clonotype was observed a handful of times. This sequence joins TRBV7-9 and TRBJ2-1; D is undetermined. From germline, CDR1 is SEHNR and CDR2 FQNEAQ (reference sequence). This CDR3 is 14 amino acids long. Trimming pared 5 bases from V and 5 bases from J, leaving 13 bases between. CDR3 region: CASSPSGYHNEQFF. Written as DNA, the CDR3 is TGTGCCAGCAGCCCGTCGGGTTACCACAATGAGCAGTTCTTC. The full variable domain, in which reference TRBV7-9 and TRBJ2-1 provide the parts outside the CDR3, is DTGVSQNPRHKITKRGQNVTFRCDPISEHNRLYWYRQTLGQGPEFLTYFQNEAQLEKSRLLSDRFSAERPKGSFSTLEIQRTEQGDSAMYLCASSPSGYHNEQFFGPGTRLTVL.

In its sample, this clonotype was seen a few times. The chain links TRBV3-1 to TRBJ2-7; D not resolved. This CDR3 contains 12 residues. The germline V and J ends were trimmed by 3 bases and 6 bases, with 9 bases remaining between them. Per the germline V gene, CDR1 is LGHDT and CDR2 is YNNKEL (reference sequence). CDR3 loop: CASSQAAGEQYF. CDR3 DNA: TGTGCCAGCAGCCAGGCTGCTGGCGAGCAGTACTTC.

The V and J genes are TRBV2 and TRBJ1-4; no clear D gene. The V gene lost 8 bases and the J gene lost 7 bases, with 20 bases spanning the gap. Per germline, CDR1 SNHLY and CDR2 FYNNEI. This CDR3 spans 15 amino acids. This chain's CDR3 is CASGSMGTISEKLFF. In nucleotides, the CDR3 is TGTGCCAGCGGTTCCATGGGCACGATCTCTGAAAAACTGTTTTTT.

This clonotype was counted many times. J is TRBJ2-5 and V is TRBV29-1, with unresolved D. Per the germline V gene, CDR1 is SQVTM and CDR2 is ANQGSEA. The CDR3 is made up of 12 amino acids. With 7 bases removed from V and 5 bases from J, the gap between germline ends came to 14 bases. CDR3 in DNA: TGCAGCGGTATTGGGCCGGGTGAGACCCAGTACTTC. It specifies CSGIGPGETQYF.

In nucleotides, the CDR3 is TGTGCCATCAGTCCGAGGGGAGGCGGGGTTATCCATGAGCAGTTCTTC. This encodes CAISPRGGGVIHEQFF. The chain carries TRBV10-3 and TRBJ2-1; D might be TRBD2 (6 bases). The CDR3 is 16 amino acids. CDR1 is ENHRY and CDR2 is SYGVKD in the germline V gene. V lost 5 bases to trimming and J lost 8 bases, with 22 bases between them.

The chain recombines TRBV6-2 or TRBV6-3 with TRBJ2-7; 9 bases fit TRBD1. This CDR3 contains 18 residues. Germline V gives CDR1 MNHEY, CDR2 SVGEGT. V was clipped by 2 bases and J by 3 bases; unmatched bases: 14. CDR3 amino acids: CASSYLTPGQGILYEQYF. The CDR3 DNA is TGTGCCAGCAGTTACCTCACACCCGGACAGGGGATTCTCTACGAGCAGTACTTC.

This clonotype was counted only a few times. V gene TRBV5-1 combines with J gene TRBJ1-6; TRBD1 matches 7 bases. CDR1 and CDR2 from the germline V gene are SGHRS and YFSETQ. This CDR3 is built from 14 residues. The J segment lost 10 bases and the V segment lost 1 base, leaving 5 bases of the junction unmatched. This CDR3 is CASSLQGVESPLHF. CDR3 nucleotides: TGCGCCAGCAGCTTGCAGGGGGTTGAATCACCCCTCCACTTT.

This clonotype has more than one count but fewer than ten. V and J are TRBV5-1 and TRBJ1-4; D is possibly TRBD1 (5 bases). V dropped 4 bases and J dropped 5 bases, with 9 bases sitting between them. The CDR3 totals 13 residues. Germline CDR1 SGHRS, CDR2 YFSETQ. DNA of the CDR3: TGCGCCAGCAGCCGGGGCACGAATGAAAAACTGTTTTTT. It codes for CASSRGTNEKLFF. The full variable domain, rest sourced from reference TRBV5-1 and TRBJ1-4, is KAGVTQTPRYLIKTRGQQVTLSCSPISGHRSVSWYQQTPGQGLQFLFEYFSETQRNKGNFPGRFSGRQFSNSRSEMNVSTLELGDSALYLCASSRGTNEKLFFGSGTQLSVL.

This sequence joins TRBV5-1 and TRBJ2-7, with a weak D call TRBD2 (7 bases). The CDR3 sequence is 16 residues long. Germline loops: CDR1 SGHRS, CDR2 YFSETQ. With 7 bases removed from V and 9 bases from J, the gap between germline ends came to 29 bases. Written as DNA, the CDR3 is TGCGCCAGCCCCTTTCAGCCTAACGGGGGGCTCTTAGTGCAGTACTTC. It translates to CASPFQPNGGLLVQYF.

The table lists this clonotype with a few counts. This rearrangement joins TRBV20-1 to TRBJ2-3; D is unresolved. Trimming left V 6 bases short and J 1 base short, with 8 bases between. Per germline, CDR1 DFQATT and CDR2 SNEGSKA (reference sequence). There are 12 residues in the CDR3. The CDR3 is CSAVWGTDTQYF. The CDR3 region has the DNA TGCAGTGCGGTGTGGGGCACAGATACGCAGTATTTT.

This clonotype was seen more than once but under ten times. The chain links TRBV20-1 to TRBJ2-1; D is perhaps TRBD1 (5 bases). Germline V CDR1 and CDR2: DFQATT, SNEGSKA (reference sequence). V was pared by 4 bases and J by 7 bases, with 14 bases between. This CDR3 has 13 amino acids. In DNA form, the CDR3 reads TGCAGTGCTACCAGGGCTAAGACGAATGAGCAGTTCTTC. The encoded protein is CSATRAKTNEQFF.

The gene calls are TRBV6-1 and TRBJ2-7; D might be TRBD1 or TRBD2, each matching 5 bases. V gave up 7 bases and J gave up 4 bases, with 26 bases separating them. Looked up from germline, CDR1 is MNHNS and CDR2 is SASEGT. CDR3 length: 17 amino acids. The CDR3 bases are TGTGCCAGCACCCCTGATGGGACGGACGGATACAATTACGAGCAGTACTTC. It codes for CASTPDGTDGYNYEQYF.

The chain has TRBV11-2 and TRBJ2-5; no clear D. CDR1 is SGHAT, CDR2 FQNNGV, per germline. Trimming shortened V by 0 bases and J by 2 bases, and 10 bases separated the two germline ends. The CDR3 has 15 amino acids. DNA of the CDR3: TGTGCCAGCAGCTTAGATGAGCGTCAGCAAGAGACCCAGTACTTC. Translating gives CASSLDERQQETQYF.

This clonotype appeared a few times. This chain links TRBV5-1 with TRBJ2-1, with 10 bases lining up with TRBD2. Trimming took 2 bases from V and 9 from J; bases not matched to a gene: 5. The V gene's germline CDR1 is SGHRS and CDR2 YFSETQ. This CDR3 comprises 14 residues. CDR3 sequence: CASSFSGGAAEQFF. CDR3 DNA sequence: TGCGCCAGCAGCTTCAGCGGGGGGGCGGCTGAGCAGTTCTTC.

The genes are TRBV4-1 and TRBJ1-1, with D hard to call. Trimming pared 2 bases from V and 4 bases from J, leaving 11 bases between. Germline V gene sequence: CDR1 MGHRA, CDR2 YSYEKL. The CDR3 loop spans 14 amino acids. This chain's CDR3 is CASSQWGRVTEAFF. Here the CDR3 DNA reads TGCGCCAGCAGCCAATGGGGAAGGGTCACTGAAGCTTTCTTT.

This clonotype has more than one count but fewer than ten. CDR3 protein: CASSSDGPYYEQYF. CDR3 nucleotide sequence: TGTGCCAGCAGCTCGGATGGACCTTACTACGAGCAGTACTTC. This chain uses TRBV7-9 with TRBJ2-7; D uncertain. The CDR3 runs to 14 residues. CDR1 and CDR2 from the germline V gene are SEHNR and FQNEAQ (reference sequence). The ends were cut back, 4 bases at V and 3 bases at J, with 13 bases in the middle.

V gene TRBV20-1 combines with J gene TRBJ1-2; D is undetermined. V was clipped by 4 bases and J by 1 base, with 13 bases between them. CDR3 length equals 14 residues. In germline, CDR1 is DFQATT, CDR2 SNEGSKA (reference sequence). In DNA, the CDR3 is TGCAGTGCTATCCCCGGGTCCCTTAACTATGGCTACACCTTC. Translating it yields CSAIPGSLNYGYTF.

CDR3 residues: CARRKGRGAPETQYF. CDR3 bases: TGTGCCAGAAGGAAAGGCCGAGGTGCCCCGGAGACCCAGTACTTC. The rearrangement links TRBV21-1 to TRBJ2-5; the D call TRBD2 from the table was never checked on the DNA. TRBV21-1 has pseudogene status. This CDR3 region has 15 residues.

The V and J genes are TRBV29-1 and TRBJ2-3, with D unresolved. The CDR3 runs to 13 residues. V lost 4 bases and J 2 bases, leaving 10 bases between the germline ends. CDR1 is SQVTM, CDR2 ANQGSEA, per germline. For the CDR3, the DNA is TGCAGCGTTGCGGTGCGGCTCACAGATACGCAGTATTTT. This sequence encodes CSVAVRLTDTQYF.

This clonotype was seen a few times. The chain is built from TRBV7-2 and TRBJ2-1, with TRBD2 matching over 7 bases. Trimming cost V 1 base and J 4 bases; bases outside gene matches: 4. The CDR3 has 15 residues. Germline CDR1 reads SGHTA; CDR2 reads FQGNSA. This CDR3 reads CASSLELARYNEQFF. The CDR3 bases are TGTGCCAGCAGCTTAGAACTAGCGAGATACAATGAGCAGTTCTTC.

V usage is TRBV20-1 and J usage is TRBJ2-6; 7 bases fit TRBD1. The CDR3 has 17 amino acids. Germline lookup yields CDR1 DFQATT and CDR2 SNEGSKA (reference sequence). V dropped 3 bases and J dropped 0; count of bases not matched to a gene: 8. CDR3 nucleotides: TGCAGTGCTAGGGGAAGGGACAGCCACTCTGGGGCCAACGTCCTGACTTTC. Translating gives CSARGRDSHSGANVLTF.

This clonotype turned up a few times. The chain carries TRBV2 and TRBJ2-2; D not resolved. V was cut by 8 bases and J by 6 bases, with 16 bases left in between. This CDR3 has 14 amino acids. CDR1 and CDR2 (germline): SNHLY, FYNNEI. The CDR3 loop reads CASRAVRSSGELFF. The DNA for the CDR3 is TGTGCCAGCCGGGCAGTGCGCTCGTCCGGGGAGCTGTTTTTT.

The J gene is TRBJ2-3, the V gene TRBV4-1; D is ambiguous. Trimming cost V 3 bases and J 2 bases, with 12 bases left between them. CDR1 is MGHRA and CDR2 is YSYEKL in the germline V gene. This CDR3 comprises 15 residues. Here the CDR3 DNA reads TGCGCCAGCAGCCACTCCGGACCGATCACAGATACGCAGTATTTT. Amino acid sequence: CASSHSGPITDTQYF.

The gene calls are TRBV28 and TRBJ1-6; D unclear. Germline V gene lookup returns CDR1 MDHEN and CDR2 SYDVKM. This CDR3 is 17 amino acids long. The V end lost 4 bases, the J end lost 7 bases, and 20 bases lay between the germline ends. This CDR3 is CASSSPLAALGNSPLHF. The CDR3 bases are TGTGCCAGCAGTTCCCCCCTAGCTGCGTTAGGGAATTCACCCCTCCACTTT.

This clonotype was observed a few times. The gene calls are TRBV9 and TRBJ2-3; D ambiguous. This CDR3 is built from 14 residues. Trimming cost V 3 bases and J 0 bases, with 8 bases left between them. The V gene's germline CDR1 is SGDLS and CDR2 YYNGEE. The CDR3 loop reads CASSAYGSTDTQYF. DNA for the CDR3: TGTGCCAGCAGCGCCTACGGTAGCACAGATACGCAGTATTTT.

This sequence joins TRBV10-3 and TRBJ2-2; unclear D gene. The ends were cut back, 7 bases at V and 2 bases at J, with 8 bases in the middle. Germline CDR1 ENHRY, CDR2 SYGVKD. The CDR3 covers 13 residues. In DNA, the CDR3 is TGTGCCATCAAAGGCGGAAACACCGGGGAGCTGTTTTTT. Amino acid sequence: CAIKGGNTGELFF.

This clonotype was found a few times. The genes are TRBV24-1 and TRBJ2-1, with D perhaps given as TRBD1 or TRBD2 (5 bases each). Germline-derived CDR1 and CDR2 are KGHDR and SFDVKD. V lost 3 bases to trimming and J lost 6 bases, with 14 bases between them. CDR3 size: 15 residues. The CDR3 bases are TGTGCCACCAGTGATCCGGGGACCCCTCGCAATGAGCAGTTCTTC. Translation gives CATSDPGTPRNEQFF.